This T cell receptor beta chain originates from a study of human T cells and chemical hapten exposure. Study-wide context: DPC at 2% was the sensitizing agent, placed on roughly 2 cm by roughly 2 cm of upper inner arm skin.

In its sample, this clonotype was seen many times. What it binds is unknown. The CDR3 is made up of 20 amino acids. The V end was cut by 0 bases, the J end by 3 bases, with 23 bases between. CDR1 and CDR2 from the germline V gene are LGHNA and YSLEER. Stated time point: patch test 2, 6 weeks after DPC sensitization. Noted treatment: therapeutic diphenylcyclopropenone sensitization with weekly scalp DPC. Blood sampling occurred before each patch-test application. TCRdb reprocessed the RACE reads via MiXCR and lists one record per CDR3 protein. The repertoire holds some 350,000 distinct CDR3 sequences, with more than 5% as singletons. General study findings and limits: Every donor had alopecia, and their immune response may therefore differ from healthy people's. DPC sensitization did not alter TCRs above 1 in 1000 frequency.

The TCR sequence derives from a woman aged 18-29 years with alopecia areata. Some clones in this sample may be carry-over from other donors' samples. This chain links TRBV4-3 with TRBJ2-2, with D possibly being TRBD1 (5 bases). The sequencing here drew on whole blood, taken in connection with sensitization to the hapten diphenylcyclopropenone (DPC). The chain's CDR3 is CASSQESGFPGFVDTGELFF. The CDR3 nucleotides are TGCGCCAGCAGCCAAGAATCAGGTTTTCCAGGGTTTGTCGACACCGGGGAGCTGTTTTTT.